This entry lists 14 T cell receptor beta chains sequenced from one sample in a study of vaccination and CD4 T cells after COVID-19. The Oncomine TCR Beta short-read assay sequenced DNA from cultured CD4+ T cells. TCRdb ran MiXCR on the PCR reads and lists one entry per CDR3 protein. Of over 6,500 distinct CDR3 sequences listed, approximately 20% are singletons. Treatment indicated: roughly 10-day PBMC culture with coronavirus spike peptide pools or control peptides (ViraFEST assay). These receptors' antigens are unknown. The sequenced sample was CD4+ T cells from blood, cultured in vitro, obtained after SARS-CoV-2 vaccination. These receptors were taken from a human donor who had recovered from COVID-19.

CDR3 amino acids: CASSPQQGSGETQYF. CDR3 sequence (DNA): TGTGCCAGCTCACCGCAACAGGGGTCTGGGGAGACCCAGTACTTC. This chain uses TRBV18 with TRBJ2-5; 7 positions agree with TRBD1. The V gene end was trimmed by 3 bases and the J gene end by 5 bases; junction bases not matched to a gene: 9. The CDR3 consists of 15 residues. CDR1 KGHSH and CDR2 LQKENI come from the germline V gene.

The J gene is TRBJ2-7, the V gene TRBV4-3; TRBD2 matches 10 bases. This CDR3 is 16 amino acids long. Germline assignment: CDR1 LGHNA and CDR2 YSLEER. V gave up 0 bases and J gave up 4 bases; unmatched junction bases: 6. The CDR3 spells CASSQDLASGSYEQYF. The CDR3 DNA follows: TGCGCCAGCAGCCAAGATTTGGCTAGCGGGAGTTACGAGCAGTACTTC.

To note about this clonotype: Since a much larger clone is just one base distant, this may be a read error. This sequence joins TRBV7-2 and TRBJ2-5, with TRBD2 matching 11 bases. The CDR3 has 14 residues. Losses at the gene ends were 4 bases for V and 9 bases for J; bases not matched to a gene: 7. Germline V lookup: CDR1 SGHTA, CDR2 FQGNSA. The CDR3 sequence: CASSSTSGVEAQYF. In DNA, the CDR3 is TGTGCCAGCAGCTCGACTAGCGGGGTTGAGGCCCAGTACTTC.

This chain connects TRBV25-1 to TRBJ1-2; D uncertain. There are 11 residues in the CDR3. Trimming cost V 8 bases and J 2 bases, with 6 bases left between them. Germline-derived CDR1 and CDR2 are MGHDK and SYGVNS. In nucleotides, the CDR3 is TGTGCCAGCGGACGGAACTATGGCTACACCTTC. Its translation is CASGRNYGYTF.

The chain couples TRBV9 to TRBJ2-3; D uncertain. The V and J ends lost 0 bases and 12 bases respectively, with 11 bases between them. Germline values: CDR1 SGDLS, CDR2 YYNGEE. The CDR3 is 12 amino acids. Here the CDR3 reads CASSVADTFQYF. In DNA form, the CDR3 reads TGTGCCAGCAGCGTAGCAGATACCTTTCAGTATTTT.

This clonotype rates as medium-sized. The chain carries TRBV7-9 and TRBJ1-5; possible D gene TRBD1, 6 bases. Deletions cut 5 bases from V and 1 base from J, with 12 bases between. CDR3 length equals 15 residues. Germline V CDR1 and CDR2: SEHNR, FQNEAQ (reference sequence). In nucleotides, the CDR3 is TGTGCCAGCAGCCAACAGGGCCCAAGCAATCAGCCCCAGCATTTT. Amino acids: CASSQQGPSNQPQHF.

This clonotype was detected a few times. This chain uses TRBV7-2 with TRBJ2-3; D call uncertain. This CDR3 spans 12 amino acids. V was cut by 3 bases and J by 5 bases, with 6 bases left in between. Germline CDR1 reads SGHTA; CDR2 reads FQGNSA. The DNA for the CDR3 is TGTGCCAGCAGCTTTTCGCGAGATACGCAGTATTTT. Translating it yields CASSFSRDTQYF. Looking up the rest from reference TRBV7-2 and TRBJ2-3 gives the full variable domain: GAGVSQSPSNKVTEKGKDVELRCDPISGHTALYWYRQSLGQGLEFLIYFQGNSAPDKSGLPSDRFSAERTGGSVSTLTIQRTQQEDSAVYLCASSFSRDTQYFGPGTRLTVL.

V gene TRBV2 combines with J gene TRBJ1-1; 10 bases are a match to TRBD1. Germline loops: CDR1 SNHLY, CDR2 FYNNEI. The trim removed 6 bases at V and 5 bases at J, leaving 3 bases unmatched. The CDR3 spans 13 residues. DNA for the CDR3: TGTGCCAGCAGAGGGGACAGGGGTACTGAAGCTTTCTTT. As protein: CASRGDRGTEAFF.

This clonotype is categorized as large. The chain couples TRBV5-8 to TRBJ2-1, with D possibly TRBD2 on 5 matching bases. Germline CDR1 SGHTS, CDR2 YDEGEE. CDR3 size: 16 residues. Trimming pared 5 bases from V and 3 bases from J, leaving 18 bases between. CDR3: CASRTYPAARYNEQFF. The DNA for the CDR3 is TGTGCCAGCAGGACGTACCCAGCGGCTCGCTACAATGAGCAGTTCTTC.

In its sample, this clonotype ranks as medium-sized. CDR3 DNA sequence: TGTGCCAGCAGCTTAAGCGCGGGGGAAGCTTTCTTT. Protein: CASSLSAGEAFF. The chain joins TRBV7-2 to TRBJ1-1, with no clear D. V shed 2 bases and J shed 8 bases, with 9 bases lying between them. Looked up from germline, CDR1 is SGHTA and CDR2 is FQGNSA. The CDR3 contains 12 residues. The variable domain in full, with the rest retrieved from reference TRBV7-2 and TRBJ1-1, is GAGVSQSPSNKVTEKGKDVELRCDPISGHTALYWYRQSLGQGLEFLIYFQGNSAPDKSGLPSDRFSAERTGGSVSTLTIQRTQQEDSAVYLCASSLSAGEAFFGQGTRLTVV.

This clonotype appeared many times. The rearrangement links TRBV19 to TRBJ1-1; weak D call: TRBD1 (5 bases). CDR1 is LNHDA, CDR2 SQIVND, per germline (reference sequence). This CDR3 comprises 13 residues. V shed 1 base and J shed 4 bases, with 7 bases lying between them. CDR3 sequence (DNA): TGTGCCAGTAGTATAGGGAGGGGCACTGAAGCTTTCTTT. This translates into CASSIGRGTEAFF.

The chain has TRBV29-1 and TRBJ2-2; 10 nucleotides align to TRBD1. Trimming cost V 5 bases and J 6 bases; bases outside gene matches: 6. CDR1 and CDR2 from the germline V gene are SQVTM and ANQGSEA. The CDR3 extends over 14 amino acids. Here the CDR3 DNA reads TGCAGCGTTCGTGGACAGGGGGACTCCGGGGAGCTGTTTTTT. This encodes CSVRGQGDSGELFF.

By its share, this clonotype is medium-sized. The rearrangement links TRBV7-9 to TRBJ2-7; D possibly corresponds to TRBD2 (6 bases). The CDR3 contains 12 residues. Between the trimmed V and J ends, which lost 3 bases and 8 bases, there was a span of 11 bases. CDR1 is SEHNR and CDR2 is FQNEAQ in the germline V gene (reference sequence). Here the CDR3 reads CASSLGGDQQYF. DNA of the CDR3: TGTGCCAGCAGCTTGGGCGGGGATCAGCAGTACTTC.

This clonotype was seen a handful of times. This rearrangement joins TRBV7-3 to TRBJ2-7; 10 nucleotides match TRBD1. CDR1 and CDR2 (germline): SGHTA, FQGTGA. This CDR3 has 14 amino acids. Trimming at V came to 5 bases and at J to 5 bases, leaving 6 bases not matched to a gene. CDR3 bases: TGTGCCAGCAGCCAGGGACAGGGGTTCCACGAGCAGTACTTC. This gives the protein CASSQGQGFHEQYF.